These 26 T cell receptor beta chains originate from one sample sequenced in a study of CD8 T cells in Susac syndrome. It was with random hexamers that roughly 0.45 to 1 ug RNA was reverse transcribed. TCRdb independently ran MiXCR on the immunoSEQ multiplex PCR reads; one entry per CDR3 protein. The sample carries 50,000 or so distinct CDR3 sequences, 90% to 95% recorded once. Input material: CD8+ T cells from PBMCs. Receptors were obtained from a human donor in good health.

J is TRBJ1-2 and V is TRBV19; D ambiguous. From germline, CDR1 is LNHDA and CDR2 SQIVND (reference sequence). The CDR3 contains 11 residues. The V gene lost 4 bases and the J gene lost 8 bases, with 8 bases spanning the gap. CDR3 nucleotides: TGTGCCAGTAGTAATCCCAACGGCTACACCTTC. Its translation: CASSNPNGYTF. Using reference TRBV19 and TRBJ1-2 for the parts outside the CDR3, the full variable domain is DGGITQSPKYLFRKEGQNVTLSCEQNLNHDAMYWYRQDPGQGLRLIYYSQIVNDFQKGDIAEGYSVSREKKESFPLTVTSAQKNPTAFYLCASSNPNGYTFGSGTRLTVV.

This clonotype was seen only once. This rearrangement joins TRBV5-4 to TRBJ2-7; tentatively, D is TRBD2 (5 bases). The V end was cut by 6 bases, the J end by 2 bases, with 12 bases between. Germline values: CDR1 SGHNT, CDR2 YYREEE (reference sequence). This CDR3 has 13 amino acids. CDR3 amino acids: CASKVDWAYEQYF. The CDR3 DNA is TGTGCCAGCAAGGTGGACTGGGCCTACGAGCAGTACTTC.

The CDR3 is CASSLWSSGFTDTQYF. The CDR3 DNA follows: TGTGCCAGCAGCTTATGGTCAAGCGGTTTCACAGATACGCAGTATTTT. The V gene is TRBV7-9, the J gene TRBJ2-3; D is perhaps TRBD2 (5 bases). The CDR3 is 16 residues long. Germline CDR1 reads SEHNR; CDR2 reads FQNEAQ (reference sequence). The V gene lost 2 bases and the J gene lost 2 bases, with 14 bases spanning the gap.

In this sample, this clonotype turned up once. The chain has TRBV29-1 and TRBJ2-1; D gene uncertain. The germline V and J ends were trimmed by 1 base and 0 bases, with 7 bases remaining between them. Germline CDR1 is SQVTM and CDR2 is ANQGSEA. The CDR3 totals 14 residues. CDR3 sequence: CSVEGSSSYNEQFF. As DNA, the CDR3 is TGCAGCGTTGAAGGGTCTAGCTCCTACAATGAGCAGTTCTTC.

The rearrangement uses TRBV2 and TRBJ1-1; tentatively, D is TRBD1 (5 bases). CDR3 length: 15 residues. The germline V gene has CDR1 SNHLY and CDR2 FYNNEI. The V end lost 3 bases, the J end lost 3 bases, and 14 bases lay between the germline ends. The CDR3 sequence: CASSESQGGHTEAFF. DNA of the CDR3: TGTGCCAGCAGTGAGTCCCAGGGAGGACACACTGAAGCTTTCTTT. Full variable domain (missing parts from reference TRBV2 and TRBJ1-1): EPEVTQTPSHQVTQMGQEVILRCVPISNHLYFYWYRQILGQKVEFLVSFYNNEISEKSEIFDDQFSVERPDGSNFTLKIRSTKLEDSAMYFCASSESQGGHTEAFFGQGTRLTVV.

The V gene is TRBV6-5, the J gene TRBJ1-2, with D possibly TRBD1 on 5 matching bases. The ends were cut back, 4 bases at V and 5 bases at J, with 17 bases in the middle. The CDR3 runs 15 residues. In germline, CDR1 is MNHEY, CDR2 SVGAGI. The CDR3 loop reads CASSSPGREGYGYTF. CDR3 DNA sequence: TGTGCCAGCAGTTCACCTGGCAGGGAAGGGTATGGCTACACCTTC.

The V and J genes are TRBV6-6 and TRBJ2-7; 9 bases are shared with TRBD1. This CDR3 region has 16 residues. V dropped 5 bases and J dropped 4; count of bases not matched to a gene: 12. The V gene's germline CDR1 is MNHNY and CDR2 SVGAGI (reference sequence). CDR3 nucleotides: TGTGCCAGCAGTCTCAAATGGCGACAGGGGGTTTACGAGCAGTACTTC. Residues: CASSLKWRQGVYEQYF.

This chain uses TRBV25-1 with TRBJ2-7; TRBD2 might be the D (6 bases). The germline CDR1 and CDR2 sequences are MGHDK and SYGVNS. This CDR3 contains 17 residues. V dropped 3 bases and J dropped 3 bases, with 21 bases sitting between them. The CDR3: CASSDERVSSAYYEQYF. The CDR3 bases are TGTGCCAGCAGTGACGAACGTGTCTCTAGCGCTTACTACGAGCAGTACTTC.

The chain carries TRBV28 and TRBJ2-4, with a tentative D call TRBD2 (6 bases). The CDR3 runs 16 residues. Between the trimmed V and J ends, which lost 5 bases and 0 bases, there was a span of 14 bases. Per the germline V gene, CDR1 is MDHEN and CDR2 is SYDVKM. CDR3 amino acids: CASSPLAGLAKNIQYF. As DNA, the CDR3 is TGTGCCAGCAGTCCCCTGGCGGGGCTAGCCAAAAACATTCAGTACTTC.

Here the CDR3 reads CASSPTGGGYTGELFF. In DNA form, the CDR3 reads TGTGCCAGCAGCCCCACAGGGGGCGGTTACACCGGGGAGCTGTTTTTT. The chain couples TRBV5-4 to TRBJ2-2; 9 nucleotides align to TRBD1. This CDR3 region has 16 residues. CDR1 and CDR2 (germline): SGHNT, YYREEE (reference sequence). After removal of 4 bases from V and 3 bases from J, the junction contained 7 bases not matched to a gene.

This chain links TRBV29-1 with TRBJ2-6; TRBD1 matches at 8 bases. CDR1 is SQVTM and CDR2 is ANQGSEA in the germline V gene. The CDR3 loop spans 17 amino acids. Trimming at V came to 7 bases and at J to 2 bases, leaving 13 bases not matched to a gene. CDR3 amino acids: CSALLGQGMAGANVLTF. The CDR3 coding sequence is TGCAGCGCCCTCCTAGGACAGGGAATGGCTGGGGCCAACGTCCTGACTTTC.

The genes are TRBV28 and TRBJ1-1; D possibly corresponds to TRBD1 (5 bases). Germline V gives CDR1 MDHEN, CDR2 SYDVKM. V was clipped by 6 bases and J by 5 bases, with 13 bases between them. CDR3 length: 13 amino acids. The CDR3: CASSFREGTEAFF. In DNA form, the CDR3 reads TGTGCCAGCAGCTTCAGGGAGGGAACTGAAGCTTTCTTT. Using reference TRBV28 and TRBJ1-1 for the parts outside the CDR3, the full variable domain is DVKVTQSSRYLVKRTGEKVFLECVQDMDHENMFWYRQDPGLGLRLIYFSYDVKMKEKGDIPEGYSVSREKKERFSLILESASTNQTSMYLCASSFREGTEAFFGQGTRLTVV.

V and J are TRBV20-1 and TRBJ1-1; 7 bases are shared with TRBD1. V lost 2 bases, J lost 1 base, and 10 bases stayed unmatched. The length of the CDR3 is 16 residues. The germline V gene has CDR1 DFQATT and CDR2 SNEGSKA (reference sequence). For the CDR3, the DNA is TGCAGTGCTAGAAATTTCAAGGGGGCCGGGAACACTGAAGCTTTCTTT. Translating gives CSARNFKGAGNTEAFF.

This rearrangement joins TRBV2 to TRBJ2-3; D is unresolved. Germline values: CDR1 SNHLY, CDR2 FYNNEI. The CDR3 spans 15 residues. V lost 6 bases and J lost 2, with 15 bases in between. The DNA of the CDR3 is TGTGCCAGCAGCAGTTACCCACAGAACACAGATACGCAGTATTTT. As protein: CASSSYPQNTDTQYF.

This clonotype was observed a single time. CDR3 sequence reads: CAISESSSGPTSSYNEQFF. CDR3 coding DNA: TGTGCCATCAGTGAGTCGTCTAGCGGGCCGACTAGCTCCTACAATGAGCAGTTCTTC. This chain joins TRBV10-3 and TRBJ2-1; 8 nucleotides line up with TRBD2. V lost 0 bases and J lost 0; bases outside the gene matches: 10. Germline CDR1 ENHRY, CDR2 SYGVKD. CDR3 length: 19 residues.

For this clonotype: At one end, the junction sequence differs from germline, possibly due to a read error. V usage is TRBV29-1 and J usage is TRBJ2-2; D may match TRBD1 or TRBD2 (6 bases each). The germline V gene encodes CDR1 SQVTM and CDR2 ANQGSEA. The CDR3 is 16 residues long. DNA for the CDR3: TGCAGCGTAGGAGGAGGGCCTCTTCAGGGGACCGGGGAGCGGTTTTTT. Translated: CSVGGGPLQGTGERFF.

The CDR3 loop is CASSISQGYEQYF. The CDR3 DNA sequence: TGTGCCAGCAGCATCTCTCAGGGCTACGAGCAGTACTTC. V usage is TRBV6-2 or TRBV6-3 and J usage is TRBJ2-7, with a tentative D call TRBD1 (5 bases). Trimming took off 6 bases at V and 3 bases at J, with 12 bases between the two ends. CDR1 MNHEY and CDR2 SVGEGT come from the germline V gene. CDR3 length: 13 residues.

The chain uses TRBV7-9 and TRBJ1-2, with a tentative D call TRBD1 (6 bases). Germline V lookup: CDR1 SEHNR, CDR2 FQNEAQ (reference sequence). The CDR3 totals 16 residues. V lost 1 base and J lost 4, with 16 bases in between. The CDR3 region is CASSLGRGQKSYGYTF. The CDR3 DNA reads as TGTGCCAGCAGCTTAGGAAGAGGACAGAAGAGCTATGGCTACACCTTC.

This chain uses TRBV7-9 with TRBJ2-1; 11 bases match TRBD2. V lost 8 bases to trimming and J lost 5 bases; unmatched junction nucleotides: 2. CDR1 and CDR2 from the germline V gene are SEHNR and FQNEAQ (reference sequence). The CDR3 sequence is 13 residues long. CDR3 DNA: TGTGCCAGCGAGGGACTAGCGGACAATGAGCAGTTCTTC. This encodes CASEGLADNEQFF.

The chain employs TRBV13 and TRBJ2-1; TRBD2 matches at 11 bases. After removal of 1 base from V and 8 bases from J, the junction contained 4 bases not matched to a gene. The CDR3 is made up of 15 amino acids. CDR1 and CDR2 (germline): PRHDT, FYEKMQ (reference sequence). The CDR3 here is CASSLVGLAVDEQFF. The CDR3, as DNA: TGTGCCAGCAGCTTAGTGGGACTAGCGGTCGATGAGCAGTTCTTC. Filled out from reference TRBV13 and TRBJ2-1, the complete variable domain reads AAGVIQSPRHLIKEKRETATLKCYPIPRHDTVYWYQQGPGQDPQFLISFYEKMQSDKGSIPDRFSAQQFSDYHSELNMSSLELGDSALYFCASSLVGLAVDEQFFGPGTRLTVL.

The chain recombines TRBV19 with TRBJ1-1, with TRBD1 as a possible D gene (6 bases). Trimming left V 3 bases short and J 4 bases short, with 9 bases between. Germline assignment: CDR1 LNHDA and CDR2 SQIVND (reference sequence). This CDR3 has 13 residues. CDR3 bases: TGTGCCAGTAGTATCGGACAGACCACTGAAGCTTTCTTT. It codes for CASSIGQTTEAFF.

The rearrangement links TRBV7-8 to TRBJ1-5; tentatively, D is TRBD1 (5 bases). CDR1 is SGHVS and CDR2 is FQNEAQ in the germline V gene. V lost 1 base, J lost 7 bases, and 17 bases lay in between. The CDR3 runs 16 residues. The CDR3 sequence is CASSLEPGSVGQPQHF. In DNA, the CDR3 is TGTGCCAGCAGCTTAGAGCCAGGGAGTGTCGGACAGCCCCAGCATTTT.

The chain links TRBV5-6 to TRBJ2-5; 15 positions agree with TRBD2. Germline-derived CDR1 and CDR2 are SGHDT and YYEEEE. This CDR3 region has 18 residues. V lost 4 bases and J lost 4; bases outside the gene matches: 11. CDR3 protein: CASSPMIGLAGGRETQYF. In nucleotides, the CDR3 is TGTGCCAGCAGCCCAATGATAGGACTAGCGGGAGGGCGAGAGACCCAGTACTTC.

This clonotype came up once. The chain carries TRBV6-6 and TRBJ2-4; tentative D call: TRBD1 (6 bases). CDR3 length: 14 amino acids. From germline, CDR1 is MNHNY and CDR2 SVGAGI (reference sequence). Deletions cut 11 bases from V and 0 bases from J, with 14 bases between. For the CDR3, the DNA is TGTGCCTTCAGACCGGACAGAGCCAAAAACATTCAGTACTTC. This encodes CAFRPDRAKNIQYF.

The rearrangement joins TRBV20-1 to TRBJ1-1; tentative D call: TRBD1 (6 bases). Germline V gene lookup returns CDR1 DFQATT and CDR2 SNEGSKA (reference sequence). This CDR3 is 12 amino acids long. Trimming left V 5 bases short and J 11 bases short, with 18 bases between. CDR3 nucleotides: TGCAGTGCTGGCCTGGGAGGGGGTATGGCTTTCTTT. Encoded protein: CSAGLGGGMAFF.

The CDR3 is CASSLSGNYEQYF. CDR3 DNA: TGTGCCAGCAGTTTGAGCGGGAACTACGAGCAGTACTTC. The chain has TRBV6-2 or TRBV6-3 and TRBJ2-7, with 7 bases aligning to TRBD2. Germline lookup yields CDR1 MNHEY and CDR2 SVGEGT. J gave up 3 bases and V 4 bases, and 3 bases lay outside the gene matches. This CDR3 has 13 amino acids.